Each of the 9 T cell receptor beta chains below was sequenced from the same sample in a study of follicular helper T cells after annual influenza vaccination. Time point meaning: 2015-2016 season, pre-vaccination. The table came from immunoSEQ multiplex PCR; TCRdb's copy has only in-frame clones and leaves some out. The sample lists 2,000 to 2,500 clones; about 77% were seen once. Here the sequenced sample was CXCR5+ CD38+ circulating T follicular helper cells from blood, taken on the day of influenza vaccination. Subset noted: circulating Tfh, non-naive CD4+CXCR5+PD-1+ (ICOS+CD38+ or ICOS-CD38-). These receptors were collected from an adult who received the influenza vaccine.

This rearrangement joins TRBV11-3 to TRBJ1-6; D remains ambiguous. The CDR3 has 16 amino acids. CDR1 is SGHNT, CDR2 YENEEA, per germline. V was trimmed by 3 bases and J by 1 base, leaving 10 bases between them. CDR3 residues: CASSLSTTSYNSPLHF. The CDR3, as DNA: TGTGCCAGCAGCTTGTCGACGACGTCCTATAATTCACCCCTCCACTTT.

The rearrangement joins TRBV28 to TRBJ2-5; 9 bases align to TRBD2. Unmatched junction bases numbered 13, after V lost 4 bases and J lost 1 base. The V gene's germline CDR1 is MDHEN and CDR2 SYDVKM. The CDR3 length is 18 residues. DNA of the CDR3: TGTGCCAGCAGTTCGACGAGGGTTAGCGGGGGTTTCCAAGAGACCCAGTACTTC. Protein sequence: CASSSTRVSGGFQETQYF.

The chain links TRBV5-1 to TRBJ1-4, with D unclear. V was shortened by 2 bases and J by 5 bases, with 10 bases between the two germline ends. Germline CDR1 reads SGHRS; CDR2 reads YFSETQ. The CDR3 spans 14 residues. CDR3 residues: CASSLGRINEKLFF. The CDR3 DNA reads as TGCGCCAGCAGCTTAGGACGGATAAATGAAAAACTGTTTTTT.

This clone ranks as large. The chain recombines TRBV10-3 with TRBJ1-2, with 9 nucleotides matching TRBD1. CDR3 length: 16 amino acids. Losses at the gene ends were 3 bases for V and 3 bases for J; bases not matched to a gene: 8. CDR1 and CDR2 from the germline V gene are ENHRY and SYGVKD. The CDR3 loop is CAISERRDRADYGYTF. As DNA, the CDR3 is TGTGCCATCAGTGAAAGAAGGGACAGGGCCGACTATGGCTACACCTTC.

This clone was detected only once. The genes are TRBV7-2 and TRBJ2-2; a weak D match, TRBD1 (6 bases). Trimming took 3 bases from V and 6 from J, leaving 20 bases between them. Germline-derived CDR1 and CDR2 are SGHTA and FQGNSA. The length of the CDR3 is 17 residues. The CDR3 sequence is CASSFTLQGWKAGELFF. DNA of the CDR3: TGTGCCAGCAGCTTTACCTTACAGGGATGGAAAGCCGGGGAGCTGTTTTTT.

This clone was observed a few times. Here the CDR3 omits its conserved ending phenylalanine or tryptophan, so a read error is the likely source. It is unclear where the CDR3 begins or ends on the DNA, so no DNA is shown, and the CDR3 is as TCRdb lists it. The V call is TRBV10-1, the J call TRBJ1-2. The CDR3 length equals 8 residues, ends included. CDR1 and CDR2 (germline): WNHNN, SYGVQD (reference sequence). The CDR3 spells CARGGGHP.

The rearrangement uses TRBV7-2 and TRBJ1-1; tentative D call: TRBD1 (5 bases). Trimming shortened V by 5 bases and J by 2 bases, and 21 bases separated the two germline ends. The CDR3 consists of 17 residues. CDR1 is SGHTA and CDR2 is FQGNSA in the germline V gene. CDR3 in DNA: TGTGCCAGCAGCCGATGGGTGGGGACCCAGATTAACACTGAAGCTTTCTTT. This translates into CASSRWVGTQINTEAFF. The variable domain in full, with the rest retrieved from reference TRBV7-2 and TRBJ1-1, is GAGVSQSPSNKVTEKGKDVELRCDPISGHTALYWYRQSLGQGLEFLIYFQGNSAPDKSGLPSDRFSAERTGGSVSTLTIQRTQQEDSAVYLCASSRWVGTQINTEAFFGQGTRLTVV.

The chain uses TRBV9 and TRBJ1-3; 7 nucleotides match TRBD1. Germline assignment: CDR1 SGDLS and CDR2 YYNGEE. The CDR3 is made up of 17 amino acids. Trimming removed 4 bases from V and 3 bases from J; junction bases left unmatched: 13. CDR3 protein: CASSPRDSPLFGNTIYF. CDR3 DNA sequence: TGTGCCAGCAGCCCCCGGGACAGTCCCCTTTTTGGAAACACCATATATTTT.

CDR3 sequence: CATSTGTGGNEQYF. CDR3 DNA: TGTGCCACCAGCACGGGGACAGGGGGTAACGAGCAGTACTTC. The rearrangement links TRBV15 to TRBJ2-7; 11 bases are shared with TRBD1. The CDR3 loop spans 14 amino acids. Per the germline V gene, CDR1 is LNHNV and CDR2 is YYDKDF (reference sequence). The V gene end was trimmed by 4 bases and the J gene end by 5 bases; junction bases not matched to a gene: 4.